The 13 T cell receptor beta chains given below trace back to one sample, sequenced in a study of blood T cell repertoires in COVID-19. Sequencing was performed with immunoSEQ multiplex PCR; in TCRdb, only in-frame clones are kept and a portion is missing. The data hold about 82,000 clones, with around four fifths observed a single time. The sequenced sample consisted of peripheral blood. The origin of the receptors is a man older than 75 with active or convalescent COVID-19.

This chain connects TRBV2 to TRBJ1-5, with 9 bases identical to TRBD1. This CDR3 has 14 residues. Per the germline V gene, CDR1 is SNHLY and CDR2 is FYNNEI. With V trimmed by 6 bases and J by 7 bases, 7 bases remained unmatched. The DNA for the CDR3 is TGTGCCAGCAGAAGACAGGGGGTCAGACAGCCCCAGCATTTT. Translated: CASRRQGVRQPQHF.

J is TRBJ1-6 and V is TRBV28; D unresolved. This CDR3 is built from 13 residues. Germline V gene lookup returns CDR1 MDHEN and CDR2 SYDVKM. V was cut by 10 bases and J by 0 bases, with 7 bases left in between. Here the CDR3 reads CATLSSYNSPLHF. The DNA for the CDR3 is TGTGCCACCCTAAGCTCCTATAATTCACCCCTCCACTTT.

V and J are TRBV19 and TRBJ2-5; D is ambiguous. V lost 1 base to trimming and J lost 5 bases, with 8 bases between them. This CDR3 contains 13 residues. Germline CDR1 LNHDA, CDR2 SQIVND (reference sequence). In DNA form, the CDR3 reads TGTGCCAGTAGTATAGTAGTCTTTGAGACCCAGTACTTC. Protein product: CASSIVVFETQYF.

The V call is TRBV3-1 (or the pseudogene TRBV3-2), the J call TRBJ1-2; D is undetermined. The CDR3 contains 13 residues. Per germline, CDR1 LGHDT and CDR2 YNNKEL (reference sequence). Trimming stripped 1 base from V and 4 bases from J, with 7 bases between. This chain's CDR3 is CASSQGGAYGYTF. The CDR3 region has the DNA TGTGCCAGCAGCCAAGGAGGAGCCTATGGCTACACCTTC.

V is TRBV28 and J is TRBJ1-6, with D possibly matching TRBD1 (5 bases). Trimming shortened V by 2 bases and J by 4 bases, and 15 bases separated the two germline ends. The CDR3 is 17 residues long. Germline V lookup: CDR1 MDHEN, CDR2 SYDVKM. Here the CDR3 reads CASSLDSGTAYNSPLHF. The DNA of the CDR3 is TGTGCCAGCAGTTTAGATAGCGGGACGGCATATAATTCACCCCTCCACTTT.

This clone was observed a single time. The chain recombines TRBV18 with TRBJ2-1; 14 positions match TRBD2. Germline CDR1 is KGHSH and CDR2 is LQKENI. CDR3 length equals 16 residues. V lost 3 bases to trimming and J lost 8 bases; unmatched junction nucleotides: 6. CDR3 sequence: CASSPGLAGVGDEQFF. The CDR3 nucleotides are TGTGCCAGCTCACCGGGACTAGCGGGAGTTGGGGATGAGCAGTTCTTC. Drawing the rest from reference TRBV18 and TRBJ2-1, the complete variable domain is NAGVMQNPRHLVRRRGQEARLRCSPMKGHSHVYWYRQLPEEGLKFMVYLQKENIIDESGMPKERFSAEFPKEGPSILRIQQVVRGDSAAYFCASSPGLAGVGDEQFFGPGTRLTVL.

This chain links TRBV3-1 (or the pseudogene TRBV3-2) with TRBJ1-2; a weak D match, TRBD1 (5 bases). CDR3 size: 15 residues. Germline V gene lookup returns CDR1 LGHDT and CDR2 YNNKEL (reference sequence). The V gene lost 3 bases and the J gene lost 7 bases, with 18 bases spanning the gap. CDR3 bases: TGTGCCAGCAGCCACCAGGACCCGGTTCAGGGTGGCTACACCTTC. It codes for CASSHQDPVQGGYTF.

This sequence joins TRBV24-1 and TRBJ2-3, with 11 nucleotides matching TRBD2. Trimming removed 3 bases from V and 6 bases from J; junction bases left unmatched: 4. Per germline, CDR1 KGHDR and CDR2 SFDVKD. The CDR3 has 15 amino acids. Here the CDR3 reads CATSDVPSGRDTQYF. CDR3 DNA: TGTGCCACCAGTGATGTGCCTAGCGGGAGGGATACGCAGTATTTT.

The table lists this clone with a count of one. The V and J genes are TRBV24-1 and TRBJ1-2; TRBD1 matches 8 bases. Germline loops: CDR1 KGHDR, CDR2 SFDVKD. V lost 5 bases, J lost 8 bases, and 6 bases stayed unmatched. The CDR3 has 13 residues. CDR3 sequence (DNA): TGTGCCACCAGTGCCCGGACAGGGTTCGGCTACACCTTC. This gives the protein CATSARTGFGYTF.

The count of this clone is one. The chain carries TRBV2 and TRBJ2-1; 13 nucleotides agree with TRBD2. The CDR3 runs 15 residues. Germline values: CDR1 SNHLY, CDR2 FYNNEI. J lost 9 bases, V lost 3 bases, and 5 bases had no gene match. Here the CDR3 reads CASSDGTSGIGEQFF. The DNA for the CDR3 is TGTGCCAGCAGTGACGGGACTAGCGGGATCGGTGAGCAGTTCTTC.

Worth noting for this clone: Sequence at one end of the junction differs from germline and may be a read error. The V call is TRBV3-1 (or the pseudogene TRBV3-2), the J call TRBJ1-1; D possibly corresponds to TRBD1 (5 bases). This CDR3 comprises 12 residues. CDR1 and CDR2 from the germline V gene are LGHDT and YNNKEL (reference sequence). The CDR3 loop is CASNQVPGEAFF. The DNA for the CDR3 is TGTGCCAGCAACCAAGTGCCAGGGGAAGCTTTCTTT.

This rearrangement joins TRBV5-4 to TRBJ2-7; TRBD2 aligns across 8 bases. Germline V lookup: CDR1 SGHNT, CDR2 YYREEE (reference sequence). CDR3 length: 14 residues. V dropped 0 bases and J dropped 4; count of bases not matched to a gene: 3. This CDR3 reads CASSLEAGAYEQYV. DNA of the CDR3: TGTGCCAGCAGCTTGGAAGCGGGAGCTTACGAGCAGTACGTC.

The rearrangement uses TRBV28 and TRBJ1-5; D unresolved. The CDR3 covers 12 residues. CDR1 and CDR2 (germline): MDHEN, SYDVKM. V was cut by 6 bases and J by 4 bases, with 7 bases left in between. The CDR3 here is CASSGLNQPQHF. The CDR3 DNA is TGTGCCAGCAGCGGACTAAATCAGCCCCAGCATTTT.